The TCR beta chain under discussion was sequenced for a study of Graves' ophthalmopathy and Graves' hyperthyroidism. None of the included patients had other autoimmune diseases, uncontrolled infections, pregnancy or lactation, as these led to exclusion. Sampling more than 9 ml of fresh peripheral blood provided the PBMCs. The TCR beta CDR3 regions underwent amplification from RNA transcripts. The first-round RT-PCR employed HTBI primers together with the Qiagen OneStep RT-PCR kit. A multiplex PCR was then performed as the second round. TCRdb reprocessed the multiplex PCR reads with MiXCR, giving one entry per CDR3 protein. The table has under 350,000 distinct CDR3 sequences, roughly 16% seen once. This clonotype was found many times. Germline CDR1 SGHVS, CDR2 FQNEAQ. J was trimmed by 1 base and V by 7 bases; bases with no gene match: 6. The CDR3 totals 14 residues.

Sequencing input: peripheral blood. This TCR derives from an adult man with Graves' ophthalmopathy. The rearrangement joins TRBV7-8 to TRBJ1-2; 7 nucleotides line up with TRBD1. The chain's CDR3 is CASNARDSNYGYTF. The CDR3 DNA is TGTGCCAGCAACGCCCGGGACAGTAACTATGGCTACACCTTC. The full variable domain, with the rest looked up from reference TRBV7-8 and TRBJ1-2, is GAGVSQSPRYKVAKRGQDVALRCDPISGHVSLFWYQQALGQGPEFLTYFQNEAQLDKSGLPSDRFFAERPEGSVSTLKIQRTQQEDSAVYLCASNARDSNYGYTFGSGTRLTVV.